The next 18 T cell receptor delta chains were all read from a single sample in a study of γδ T cells in repeated Plasmodium falciparum infection. Flow sorting of PBMC yielded separate Vgamma9/Vdelta2+ and Vdelta2-negative gammadelta T cell populations for bulk repertoire analysis. TCRdb called clones anew from the multiplex PCR reads with CATT. The sample has 53,000 or so delta-chain clones; roughly 2% are singletons. The sequencing input was gamma-delta T cells from blood. The receptors derive from a pool of human donors (malaria-infected and uninfected, not separated).

Note on this clone: This likely came from a read error, as a far larger clone is one base away. This same CDR3 is encoded by further DNA sequences in the sample. The J segment was not called; the V segment is TRDV1; no DNA check was done on the table's D call, TRDD3. Germline lookup yields CDR1 TSWWSYY and CDR2 QGS. The CDR3 is made up of 17 amino acids. CDR3 residues: CALGEGVKTGDTDKLIF. CDR3 coding DNA: TGTGCTCTTGGGGAAGGGGTTAAAACGGGGGATACCGATAAGCTCATCTTT.

This clone has more than one count but fewer than ten. This is likely an artifact of a read error, given a far larger clone one base away. Other DNA sequences from this sample encode an identical CDR3 as well. The V gene corresponds to TRDV1; no J gene was called; the DNA was not used to check the table's D call, TRDD3. Germline-derived CDR1 and CDR2 are TSWWSYY and QGS. CDR3 length: 22 amino acids. The CDR3 protein is CALGEPSVLREWGPPYTDKLIF. DNA for the CDR3: TGTGCTCTTGGGGAACCATCGGTCCTACGTGAATGGGGGCCCCCATACACCGATAAACTCATCTTC.

This clone was picked up a small number of times. TCRdb's listed protein matches a much larger clone and diverges from this DNA's translation at residue 12, likely through a read error; the protein shown comes from the DNA. The chain employs TRAV38-2/DV8 and TRDJ1; 12 bases are shared with TRDD3. TCRdb lists no J gene, so it was determined here by aligning the DNA to germline. CDR3 length equals 26 residues. V lost 0 bases to trimming and J lost 3 bases; unmatched junction nucleotides: 33. The germline gives CDR1 TSESDYY, CDR2 QEAYKQQN. The CDR3 loop reads CAYRSAWAHPLRDRYWGIPISDKLIF. CDR3 DNA: TGTGCTTATAGGAGCGCGTGGGCCCATCCTCTCAGAGACCGGTACTGGGGGATACCAATCTCCGATAAACTCATCTTT.

Of note for this clone: A far more abundant clone sits one base away, making this likely a read error. This CDR3 is also generated by other DNA sequences in the sample. CDR3: CALGPRRPSYTCWGILGPYTDKLIF. CDR3 in DNA: TGTGCTCTTGGGCCCCGGAGGCCTTCCTACACGTGCTGGGGGATATTGGGCCCCTACACCGATAAACTCATCTTT. The chain uses TRDV1 and TRDJ1, with a possible D match to TRDD3 (10 bases). TCRdb leaves out the J gene; it was filled in here by matching the DNA to germline. Germline V gives CDR1 TSWWSYY, CDR2 QGS. V gave up 5 bases and J gave up 0 bases, with 43 bases separating them. This CDR3 has 25 amino acids.

Comment on this clone: The protein TCRdb gives is from a much larger clone and does not agree with this DNA's translation at residue 3, likely a read error; the protein shown here comes from the DNA. The chain uses TRDV3 and TRDJ1; possibly TRDD2 for D (6 bases). No J gene was available from TCRdb, and it was assigned here by a germline match of the DNA. The CDR3 covers 17 residues. The V gene's germline CDR1 is TVYSNPD and CDR2 GDNSRS (reference sequence). CDR3 loop: CALSRVLLWGITDKLIF. As DNA, the CDR3 is TGTGCCCTTAGTAGGGTCCTACTGTGGGGAATCACCGATAAACTCATCTTT.

This clone was observed at least ten times. A far larger clone is a single base away, which makes a read error likely. Other nucleotide sequences from this sample produce the same CDR3. The J gene is TRDJ1, the V gene TRAV38-2/DV8; perhaps TRDD3 as D (6 bases). The CDR3 is 12 amino acids. CDR1 is TSESDYY and CDR2 is QEAYKQQN in the germline V gene. The CDR3 sequence is CAYRKLGGKLIF. The CDR3, as DNA: TGTGCTTATAGGAAACTGGGTGGGAAACTCATCTTC.

There are many counts of this clone. TCRdb assigns this DNA the protein of a much larger clone, which departs from its translation at residue 11; this likely reflects a read error, and the protein shown comes from translating the DNA. The chain combines TRDV2 with TRDJ1; no firm D call. TCRdb is silent on the J gene; assignment here came from matching the DNA to germline. The CDR3 has 15 residues. In germline, CDR1 is GEAIGNYY, CDR2 EKD. CDR3 bases: TGTGCCTGTGACACCAAGGGGTTAAACACCAATAAACTCATCTTT. This codes for CACDTKGLNTNKLIF.

This clone was counted between two and nine times. The protein that TCRdb holds for this DNA derives from a much larger clone and differs from the translated DNA at residue 8, which likely indicates a read error; the protein shown here is translated from the DNA. V gene TRDV3 combines with J gene TRDJ1; 7 nucleotides align to TRDD2. The CDR3 loop spans 20 amino acids. The V gene's germline CDR1 is TVYSNPD and CDR2 GDNSRS (reference sequence). V lost 1 base to trimming and J lost 0 bases; unmatched junction nucleotides: 23. The CDR3 nucleotides read TGTGCCTTTAAGAGGCCTTCCTGTCATCGTGTGACATACTACACCGATAAACTCATCTTT. It specifies CAFKRPSCHRVTYYTDKLIF.

This clone was seen a handful of times. Just one base apart from a much larger clone, this may be a read error. This rearrangement joins TRDV2 to TRDJ1; 7 bases fit TRDD3. Trimming at V came to 0 bases and at J to 3 bases, leaving 12 bases not matched to a gene. This CDR3 comprises 17 residues. Germline loops: CDR1 GEAIGNYY, CDR2 EKD. The CDR3 nucleotides read TGTGCCTGTGACACCCTCTGGGGGGGTGAGAGCGCCGATAAACTCATCTTT. This encodes CACDTLWGGESADKLIF.

The table lists this clone with many counts. With only one base between it and a far larger clone, this is likely a read error. The identical CDR3 is also encoded by other nucleotide sequences in the sample. The V call is TRDV1, the J call TRDJ1, with 9 bases lining up with TRDD3. Matching the DNA to germline supplied the J gene, which TCRdb does not give. Germline V lookup: CDR1 TSWWSYY, CDR2 QGS. The CDR3 runs 15 residues. The chain's CDR3 is CALGEVLGDTDKLIF. The CDR3 DNA is TGTGCTCTTGGGGAAGTACTGGGGGACACTGATAAACTCATCTTT.

In regard to this clone: This DNA's translation differs at residue 12 from TCRdb's protein, which comes from a much larger clone; a read error is likely, and the protein shown is translated from the DNA. This chain connects TRDV1 to TRDJ1; TRDD2 is a possible D gene (9 bases). The J gene, not given by TCRdb, was assigned here from a germline match of the nucleotide sequence. This CDR3 is 21 amino acids long. Looked up from germline, CDR1 is TSWWSYY and CDR2 is QGS. The CDR3 DNA is TGTGCTCTTGGGGAACTTGACCTTCCTACGTCGTGCTGGGGGACCTCCGACAAACTCATCTTT. As protein: CALGELDLPTSCWGTSDKLIF.

This clone was counted only a few times. A far larger clone is only one base removed, so a read error is likely. The same CDR3 is also encoded by other DNA sequences in this sample. There is no J gene call, but TRDV3 is given as the V gene; the table's D gene call, TRDD3, was not cross checked with the DNA. The CDR3 loop spans 15 amino acids. Germline values: CDR1 TVYSNPD, CDR2 GDNSRS (reference sequence). CDR3 region: CAFSWGILYTDKLIF. CDR3 bases: TGTGCCTTTTCATGGGGGATCCTGTACACCGATAAACTTATCTTT.

This clone has just a few counts. The mismatch at residue 16 between this DNA's translation and the TCRdb protein of a much larger clone likely reflects a read error; the protein shown is translated from the DNA. The chain combines TRDV1 with TRDJ1; 8 bases align to TRDD3. The J gene was not available in TCRdb and was assigned here by matching the DNA to germline segments. Germline V gives CDR1 TSWWSYY, CDR2 QGS. The CDR3 extends over 20 amino acids. The CDR3 reads CALGELWIRRGYKYTGKLIF. CDR3 nucleotide sequence: TGTGCTCTTGGGGAACTATGGATCAGGCGGGGATACAAGTACACCGGTAAACTCATCTTT.

Concerning this clone itself: A single base is all that separates this from a far larger clone, so a read error is likely. Other DNA variants within this sample encode the same CDR3. The V gene call reads TRDV1; no J gene was called; TRDD3 reflects the table's D call only, with no check against the DNA. This CDR3 region has 21 residues. From germline, CDR1 is TSWWSYY and CDR2 QGS. CDR3 DNA: TGTGCTCTTGGGGTCCCACGGGCCTTCTTTTATTACTGGGGGATACCCGATAAACTCATCTTC. It specifies CALGVPRAFFYYWGIPDKLIF.

Comment on this clone: TCRdb pairs this DNA with a much larger clone's protein that differs at residue 5, likely a read error; the protein shown was translated from the DNA. In nucleotides, the CDR3 is TGTGCTCTTGGGAAACAATGGCCGTGTGGGAGGGGCCTATGGAACGATAAACTCATCTTT. Encoded protein: CALGKQWPCGRGLWNDKLIF. The V gene is TRDV1, the J gene TRDJ1, with D unresolved. The J gene comes from matching the DNA to germline here; TCRdb lacks it. The V and J ends lost 5 bases and 4 bases respectively, with 32 bases between them. The CDR3 sequence is 20 residues long. Germline lookup yields CDR1 TSWWSYY and CDR2 QGS.

This clone was counted only a few times. The protein TCRdb gives is from a much larger clone and does not agree with this DNA's translation at residue 12, likely a read error; the protein shown here comes from the DNA. This chain joins TRDV1 and TRDJ1; 9 bases agree with TRDD2. The J gene comes from matching the DNA to germline here; TCRdb lacks it. Looked up from germline, CDR1 is TSWWSYY and CDR2 is QGS. CDR3 size: 22 residues. J lost 0 bases, V lost 4 bases, and 24 bases had no gene match. This CDR3 is CALGGPAFLRNCGWRYTDKLIF. The CDR3 DNA follows: TGTGCTCTTGGGGGTCCCGCCTTCCTACGAAACTGTGGATGGAGGTACACCGATAAACTCATCTTT.

Ten or more counts support this clone. A much larger clone is a single base away; this may be a read error. Other DNA sequences in the sample encode the same CDR3. V gene TRDV1 combines with J gene TRDJ1; 7 bases line up with TRDD3. The CDR3 totals 22 residues. Germline-derived CDR1 and CDR2 are TSWWSYY and QGS. The CDR3 DNA sequence: TGTGCTCTTGGGGAACTAGTTGCCGCTATTCTGGGGGCTCCGAACCACACCGATAAGCTCATCTTT. Translating gives CALGELVAAILGAPNHTDKLIF.

This clone was picked up a small number of times. A far larger clone is one nucleotide away, so this likely arose from a read error. This sample includes further DNA sequences coding for the same CDR3. The rearrangement links TRDV3 to TRDJ1; perhaps TRDD3 as D (5 bases). No J gene is reported in TCRdb; it was inferred here by comparing the DNA with germline. V lost 5 bases, J lost 0 bases, and 22 bases lay in between. The germline CDR1 and CDR2 sequences are TVYSNPD and GDNSRS (reference sequence). This CDR3 has 16 amino acids. In DNA, the CDR3 is TGTGCCCAGGTCCGGCTTGGGGACGGGTACACCGATAAACTCATCTTT. This sequence encodes CAQVRLGDGYTDKLIF.